Shown below are 28 T cell receptor beta chains from a single sample sequenced in a study of naive and memory T cell subsets. Amplification of ligated cDNA took four PCR rounds with SP2 and nested alpha and beta constant primers. TCRdb re-called the 5' RACE reads through MiXCR, storing one row per CDR3 protein. Of about 59,000 distinct CDR3 sequences listed, around 8% were seen once; the top ten hold 15% to 20%. TCR cDNA received a 3' ligated oligonucleotide that carried a UMI. The receptors stem from a female donor in good health.

In its sample, this clonotype was seen a few times. This rearrangement joins TRBV2 to TRBJ2-1; 8 bases align to TRBD1. Trimming removed 3 bases from V and 8 bases from J; junction bases left unmatched: 6. The CDR3 is made up of 14 amino acids. Germline V lookup: CDR1 SNHLY, CDR2 FYNNEI. CDR3 region: CASSEDRELDEQFF. The CDR3 DNA is TGTGCCAGCAGTGAGGACAGGGAGTTGGATGAGCAGTTCTTC.

The chain recombines TRBV30 with TRBJ2-3; D unclear. CDR3 length: 11 amino acids. In germline, CDR1 is GTSNPN, CDR2 SVGIG (reference sequence). The ends were cut back, 3 bases at V and 9 bases at J, with 10 bases in the middle. CDR3 residues: CAWRDGRTQYF. The CDR3 coding sequence is TGTGCCTGGAGGGACGGCCGAACGCAGTATTTT.

This sequence joins TRBV7-9 and TRBJ2-1; tentatively, D is TRBD1 (5 bases). In germline, CDR1 is SEHNR, CDR2 FQNEAQ (reference sequence). This CDR3 region has 17 residues. Deletions cut 3 bases from V and 0 bases from J, with 15 bases between. CDR3 loop: CASSLERQSSSYNEQFF. For the CDR3, the DNA is TGTGCCAGCAGCTTGGAGAGACAGTCTAGCTCCTACAATGAGCAGTTCTTC.

This clonotype appeared many times. The rearrangement joins TRBV12-3 or TRBV12-4 to TRBJ1-1, with no clear D. CDR3 length: 13 amino acids. V was cut by 3 bases and J by 5 bases, with 10 bases left in between. CDR3 protein: CASSFGVRTEAFF. In DNA form, the CDR3 reads TGTGCCAGCAGTTTTGGGGTGAGGACTGAAGCTTTCTTT.

This clonotype was picked up a small number of times. This chain uses TRBV18 with TRBJ1-2; D unclear. Germline CDR1 is KGHSH and CDR2 is LQKENI. V lost 3 bases to trimming and J lost 5 bases, with 16 bases between them. The CDR3 loop spans 15 amino acids. For the CDR3, the DNA is TGTGCCAGCTCACCTCGACGGCAGGAAGCTTATGGCTACACCTTC. It yields the protein CASSPRRQEAYGYTF.

The V call is TRBV28, the J call TRBJ2-5; TRBD2 matches at 8 bases. J lost 5 bases, V lost 5 bases, and 10 bases had no gene match. CDR1 and CDR2 (germline): MDHEN, SYDVKM. CDR3 length equals 15 residues. The CDR3 spells CASSTPGGPRETQYF. The CDR3 DNA is TGTGCCAGCAGTACTCCGGGAGGGCCCCGGGAGACCCAGTACTTC.

The chain carries TRBV18 and TRBJ2-7; TRBD1 aligns across 8 bases. Germline lookup yields CDR1 KGHSH and CDR2 LQKENI. The CDR3 sequence is 13 residues long. V lost 6 bases and J lost 3; bases outside the gene matches: 4. The CDR3 loop reads CASSRTGSYEQYF. Here the CDR3 DNA reads TGTGCCAGCTCGCGGACAGGGAGCTACGAGCAGTACTTC. The full variable domain, with the rest looked up from reference TRBV18 and TRBJ2-7, is NAGVMQNPRHLVRRRGQEARLRCSPMKGHSHVYWYRQLPEEGLKFMVYLQKENIIDESGMPKERFSAEFPKEGPSILRIQQVVRGDSAAYFCASSRTGSYEQYFGPGTRLTVT.

This clonotype has ten or more counts. V and J are TRBV29-1 and TRBJ2-5; 7 bases are a match to TRBD1. Germline CDR1 reads SQVTM; CDR2 reads ANQGSEA. The CDR3 is 13 residues long. V lost 2 bases, J lost 2 bases, and 2 bases stayed unmatched. In nucleotides, the CDR3 is TGCAGCGTTGAAAGGGACAGACAAGAGACCCAGTACTTC. It codes for CSVERDRQETQYF.

V and J are TRBV5-1 and TRBJ2-7, with 10 positions matching TRBD1. V shed 4 bases, J shed 5 bases, and the junction held 9 bases outside the gene matches. Germline-derived CDR1 and CDR2 are SGHRS and YFSETQ. The CDR3 spans 15 residues. The DNA of the CDR3 is TGCGCCAGCAGCGGGGGGACAGGGGACATCCACGAGCAGTACTTC. This codes for CASSGGTGDIHEQYF.

The chain links TRBV13 to TRBJ2-5, with 8 positions matching TRBD1. V lost 4 bases and J lost 5; bases outside the gene matches: 9. Per the germline V gene, CDR1 is PRHDT and CDR2 is FYEKMQ (reference sequence). The CDR3 is 15 residues long. The CDR3 sequence: CASSSGQGAGETQYF. The CDR3 nucleotides read TGTGCCAGCAGCTCAGGACAGGGAGCGGGCGAGACCCAGTACTTC.

This clonotype was counted ten times or more. This chain joins TRBV6-6 and TRBJ2-3, with 9 bases lining up with TRBD1. V trimming: 6 bases; J trimming: 6 bases; junction bases outside the gene matches: 10. The CDR3 is 15 amino acids. The V gene's germline CDR1 is MNHNY and CDR2 SVGAGI (reference sequence). The CDR3 DNA reads as TGTGCCAGCAGATCGGACAGGGGAGACGTGGATACGCAGTATTTT. Residues: CASRSDRGDVDTQYF.

J is TRBJ2-1 and V is TRBV4-2; D is perhaps TRBD2 (6 bases). Germline V gene lookup returns CDR1 LGHNA and CDR2 YNFKEQ. The CDR3 spans 18 residues. Trimming removed 0 bases from V and 0 bases from J, with 15 bases in between. The CDR3 DNA sequence: TGTGCCAGCAGCCAAGAAGGTGGAGCGGGCGGCTCCTACAATGAGCAGTTCTTC. Encoded protein: CASSQEGGAGGSYNEQFF.

The V and J genes are TRBV12-3 or TRBV12-4 and TRBJ2-1, with no clear D. The ends were cut back, 5 bases at V and 8 bases at J, with 10 bases in the middle. This CDR3 comprises 12 residues. The CDR3 DNA is TGTGCCAGCAGTCCCGTTAGGGATGAGCAGTTCTTC. Residues: CASSPVRDEQFF.

V and J are TRBV12-5 and TRBJ2-1; 9 nucleotides match TRBD1. Per the germline V gene, CDR1 is LGHNT and CDR2 is FRNRAP. There are 16 residues in the CDR3. With V trimmed by 5 bases and J by 4 bases, 9 bases remained unmatched. The CDR3 bases are TGTGCTAGTGGTCCTGCCGGGACAGGGTATTACAATGAGCAGTTCTTC. Translation gives CASGPAGTGYYNEQFF.

There are many counts of this clonotype. V usage is TRBV27 and J usage is TRBJ2-2; D tentatively reads TRBD1 or TRBD2 (6 bases each). The CDR3 runs to 17 residues. Germline CDR1 reads MNHEY; CDR2 reads SMNVEV (reference sequence). The ends were cut back, 2 bases at V and 6 bases at J, with 19 bases in the middle. The CDR3 is CASSLTPFRGGPGELFF. The CDR3 DNA sequence: TGTGCCAGCAGTTTAACCCCTTTCAGGGGAGGACCCGGGGAGCTGTTTTTT.

The V and J genes are TRBV12-3 or TRBV12-4 and TRBJ2-1, with TRBD1 identical over 9 bases. Losses at the gene ends were 0 bases for V and 7 bases for J; bases not matched to a gene: 4. The length of the CDR3 is 15 residues. For the CDR3, the DNA is TGTGCCAGCAGTTTAGCCGGGACAGGGAAGAATGAGCAGTTCTTC. Amino acids: CASSLAGTGKNEQFF.

This rearrangement joins TRBV7-2 to TRBJ2-1; D may be TRBD1 or TRBD2 (5 bases each). The CDR3 length is 14 residues. Germline-derived CDR1 and CDR2 are SGHTA and FQGNSA. Trimming shortened V by 0 bases and J by 9 bases, and 12 bases separated the two germline ends. The chain's CDR3 is CASSLAEGAGEQFF. The CDR3 DNA sequence: TGTGCCAGCAGCTTAGCGGAAGGGGCGGGTGAGCAGTTCTTC.

This clonotype was seen a handful of times. The V call is TRBV27, the J call TRBJ2-2; D is unclear. This CDR3 spans 13 amino acids. With 3 bases removed from V and 5 bases from J, the gap between germline ends came to 7 bases. Germline CDR1 reads MNHEY; CDR2 reads SMNVEV (reference sequence). The chain's CDR3 is CASSFGRTGELFF. For the CDR3, the DNA is TGTGCCAGCAGTTTTGGCAGGACCGGGGAGCTGTTTTTT.

Only a few counts were recorded for this clonotype. The chain links TRBV5-1 to TRBJ1-1, with D possibly matching TRBD1 (6 bases). CDR3 length equals 16 residues. Deletions cut 4 bases from V and 1 base from J, with 17 bases between. The V gene's germline CDR1 is SGHRS and CDR2 YFSETQ. The CDR3 protein is CASSSGYGGQNTEAFF. CDR3 in DNA: TGCGCCAGCAGCAGCGGGTATGGGGGACAGAACACTGAAGCTTTCTTT.

This clonotype came up a few times. V usage is TRBV11-2 and J usage is TRBJ2-1; D gene uncertain. Trimming took off 4 bases at V and 15 bases at J, with 19 bases between the two ends. Germline CDR1 reads SGHAT; CDR2 reads FQNNGV. The CDR3 runs 13 residues. The CDR3 region is CASSSPLEDTAFF. In DNA form, the CDR3 reads TGTGCCAGCAGCTCCCCCTTGGAAGATACGGCGTTCTTC.

The chain combines TRBV20-1 with TRBJ1-1; 8 nucleotides match TRBD1. V was pared by 4 bases and J by 3 bases, with 7 bases of the junction left unmatched. CDR1 DFQATT and CDR2 SNEGSKA come from the germline V gene (reference sequence). CDR3 length: 14 amino acids. The CDR3 here is CSANTGQGDTEAFF. As DNA, the CDR3 is TGCAGTGCTAACACCGGACAGGGAGACACTGAAGCTTTCTTT.

There are many counts of this clonotype. CDR3 residues: CSVEGEINEQFF. The CDR3 DNA reads TGCAGCGTTGAAGGTGAAATCAATGAGCAGTTCTTC. The chain has TRBV29-1 and TRBJ2-1; D is unresolved. V lost 1 base and J lost 6, with 7 bases in between. Germline CDR1 and CDR2: SQVTM and ANQGSEA. The CDR3 consists of 12 residues.

This clonotype came up many times. The chain has TRBV19 and TRBJ1-4; TRBD1 is a possible D gene (6 bases). The CDR3 is 16 residues long. Germline V gene data show CDR1 as LNHDA and CDR2 as SQIVND (reference sequence). The germline V and J ends were trimmed by 5 bases and 8 bases, with 21 bases remaining between them. CDR3 bases: TGTGCCAGTAGTGCCCAGCGGGCCAGGGGAGGAGAAAAACTGTTTTTT. This sequence encodes CASSAQRARGGEKLFF.

CDR3 sequence: CASSLSGTTDTQYF. The DNA for the CDR3 is TGTGCCAGCAGCCTTAGCGGGACCACAGATACGCAGTATTTT. V and J are TRBV9 and TRBJ2-3; 8 bases align to TRBD2. V was clipped by 4 bases and J by 2 bases; unmatched bases: 3. The germline V gene encodes CDR1 SGDLS and CDR2 YYNGEE. The CDR3 loop spans 14 amino acids. The whole variable domain, remainder taken from reference TRBV9 and TRBJ2-3, is DSGVTQTPKHLITATGQRVTLRCSPRSGDLSVYWYQQSLDQGLQFLIQYYNGEERAKGNILERFSAQQFPDLHSELNLSSLELGDSALYFCASSLSGTTDTQYFGPGTRLTVL.

This clonotype came up a few times. The rearrangement links TRBV10-3 to TRBJ1-1; D is possibly TRBD1 (6 bases). The V and J ends lost 1 base and 6 bases respectively, with 12 bases between them. The CDR3 is 14 amino acids. CDR1 ENHRY and CDR2 SYGVKD come from the germline V gene. The CDR3: CAISELEGVAEAFF. CDR3 bases: TGTGCCATCAGTGAGTTGGAGGGGGTCGCTGAAGCTTTCTTT.

This clonotype appeared many times. The chain couples TRBV7-9 to TRBJ1-1, with TRBD1 matching over 8 bases. Trimming removed 4 bases from V and 3 bases from J; junction bases left unmatched: 7. This CDR3 is built from 15 residues. Germline V CDR1 and CDR2: SEHNR, FQNEAQ (reference sequence). CDR3 DNA: TGTGCCAGCAGCTCGACCGGGACAGGCCACACTGAAGCTTTCTTT. Protein product: CASSSTGTGHTEAFF.

The V gene is TRBV12-3 or TRBV12-4, the J gene TRBJ1-2; 8 bases map to TRBD1. The CDR3 is made up of 13 amino acids. The trim removed 6 bases at V and 3 bases at J, leaving 3 bases unmatched. This chain's CDR3 is CASRRTGYYGYTF. The CDR3 bases are TGTGCCAGCAGACGGACAGGGTACTATGGCTACACCTTC.

This clonotype was seen ten or more times. The chain has TRBV12-3 or TRBV12-4 and TRBJ1-2; perhaps TRBD1 as D (5 bases). Trimming stripped 3 bases from V and 7 bases from J, with 9 bases between. The CDR3 covers 12 residues. The CDR3 protein is CASSFGGSGYTF. CDR3 DNA: TGTGCCAGCAGTTTTGGGGGTAGTGGCTACACCTTC.